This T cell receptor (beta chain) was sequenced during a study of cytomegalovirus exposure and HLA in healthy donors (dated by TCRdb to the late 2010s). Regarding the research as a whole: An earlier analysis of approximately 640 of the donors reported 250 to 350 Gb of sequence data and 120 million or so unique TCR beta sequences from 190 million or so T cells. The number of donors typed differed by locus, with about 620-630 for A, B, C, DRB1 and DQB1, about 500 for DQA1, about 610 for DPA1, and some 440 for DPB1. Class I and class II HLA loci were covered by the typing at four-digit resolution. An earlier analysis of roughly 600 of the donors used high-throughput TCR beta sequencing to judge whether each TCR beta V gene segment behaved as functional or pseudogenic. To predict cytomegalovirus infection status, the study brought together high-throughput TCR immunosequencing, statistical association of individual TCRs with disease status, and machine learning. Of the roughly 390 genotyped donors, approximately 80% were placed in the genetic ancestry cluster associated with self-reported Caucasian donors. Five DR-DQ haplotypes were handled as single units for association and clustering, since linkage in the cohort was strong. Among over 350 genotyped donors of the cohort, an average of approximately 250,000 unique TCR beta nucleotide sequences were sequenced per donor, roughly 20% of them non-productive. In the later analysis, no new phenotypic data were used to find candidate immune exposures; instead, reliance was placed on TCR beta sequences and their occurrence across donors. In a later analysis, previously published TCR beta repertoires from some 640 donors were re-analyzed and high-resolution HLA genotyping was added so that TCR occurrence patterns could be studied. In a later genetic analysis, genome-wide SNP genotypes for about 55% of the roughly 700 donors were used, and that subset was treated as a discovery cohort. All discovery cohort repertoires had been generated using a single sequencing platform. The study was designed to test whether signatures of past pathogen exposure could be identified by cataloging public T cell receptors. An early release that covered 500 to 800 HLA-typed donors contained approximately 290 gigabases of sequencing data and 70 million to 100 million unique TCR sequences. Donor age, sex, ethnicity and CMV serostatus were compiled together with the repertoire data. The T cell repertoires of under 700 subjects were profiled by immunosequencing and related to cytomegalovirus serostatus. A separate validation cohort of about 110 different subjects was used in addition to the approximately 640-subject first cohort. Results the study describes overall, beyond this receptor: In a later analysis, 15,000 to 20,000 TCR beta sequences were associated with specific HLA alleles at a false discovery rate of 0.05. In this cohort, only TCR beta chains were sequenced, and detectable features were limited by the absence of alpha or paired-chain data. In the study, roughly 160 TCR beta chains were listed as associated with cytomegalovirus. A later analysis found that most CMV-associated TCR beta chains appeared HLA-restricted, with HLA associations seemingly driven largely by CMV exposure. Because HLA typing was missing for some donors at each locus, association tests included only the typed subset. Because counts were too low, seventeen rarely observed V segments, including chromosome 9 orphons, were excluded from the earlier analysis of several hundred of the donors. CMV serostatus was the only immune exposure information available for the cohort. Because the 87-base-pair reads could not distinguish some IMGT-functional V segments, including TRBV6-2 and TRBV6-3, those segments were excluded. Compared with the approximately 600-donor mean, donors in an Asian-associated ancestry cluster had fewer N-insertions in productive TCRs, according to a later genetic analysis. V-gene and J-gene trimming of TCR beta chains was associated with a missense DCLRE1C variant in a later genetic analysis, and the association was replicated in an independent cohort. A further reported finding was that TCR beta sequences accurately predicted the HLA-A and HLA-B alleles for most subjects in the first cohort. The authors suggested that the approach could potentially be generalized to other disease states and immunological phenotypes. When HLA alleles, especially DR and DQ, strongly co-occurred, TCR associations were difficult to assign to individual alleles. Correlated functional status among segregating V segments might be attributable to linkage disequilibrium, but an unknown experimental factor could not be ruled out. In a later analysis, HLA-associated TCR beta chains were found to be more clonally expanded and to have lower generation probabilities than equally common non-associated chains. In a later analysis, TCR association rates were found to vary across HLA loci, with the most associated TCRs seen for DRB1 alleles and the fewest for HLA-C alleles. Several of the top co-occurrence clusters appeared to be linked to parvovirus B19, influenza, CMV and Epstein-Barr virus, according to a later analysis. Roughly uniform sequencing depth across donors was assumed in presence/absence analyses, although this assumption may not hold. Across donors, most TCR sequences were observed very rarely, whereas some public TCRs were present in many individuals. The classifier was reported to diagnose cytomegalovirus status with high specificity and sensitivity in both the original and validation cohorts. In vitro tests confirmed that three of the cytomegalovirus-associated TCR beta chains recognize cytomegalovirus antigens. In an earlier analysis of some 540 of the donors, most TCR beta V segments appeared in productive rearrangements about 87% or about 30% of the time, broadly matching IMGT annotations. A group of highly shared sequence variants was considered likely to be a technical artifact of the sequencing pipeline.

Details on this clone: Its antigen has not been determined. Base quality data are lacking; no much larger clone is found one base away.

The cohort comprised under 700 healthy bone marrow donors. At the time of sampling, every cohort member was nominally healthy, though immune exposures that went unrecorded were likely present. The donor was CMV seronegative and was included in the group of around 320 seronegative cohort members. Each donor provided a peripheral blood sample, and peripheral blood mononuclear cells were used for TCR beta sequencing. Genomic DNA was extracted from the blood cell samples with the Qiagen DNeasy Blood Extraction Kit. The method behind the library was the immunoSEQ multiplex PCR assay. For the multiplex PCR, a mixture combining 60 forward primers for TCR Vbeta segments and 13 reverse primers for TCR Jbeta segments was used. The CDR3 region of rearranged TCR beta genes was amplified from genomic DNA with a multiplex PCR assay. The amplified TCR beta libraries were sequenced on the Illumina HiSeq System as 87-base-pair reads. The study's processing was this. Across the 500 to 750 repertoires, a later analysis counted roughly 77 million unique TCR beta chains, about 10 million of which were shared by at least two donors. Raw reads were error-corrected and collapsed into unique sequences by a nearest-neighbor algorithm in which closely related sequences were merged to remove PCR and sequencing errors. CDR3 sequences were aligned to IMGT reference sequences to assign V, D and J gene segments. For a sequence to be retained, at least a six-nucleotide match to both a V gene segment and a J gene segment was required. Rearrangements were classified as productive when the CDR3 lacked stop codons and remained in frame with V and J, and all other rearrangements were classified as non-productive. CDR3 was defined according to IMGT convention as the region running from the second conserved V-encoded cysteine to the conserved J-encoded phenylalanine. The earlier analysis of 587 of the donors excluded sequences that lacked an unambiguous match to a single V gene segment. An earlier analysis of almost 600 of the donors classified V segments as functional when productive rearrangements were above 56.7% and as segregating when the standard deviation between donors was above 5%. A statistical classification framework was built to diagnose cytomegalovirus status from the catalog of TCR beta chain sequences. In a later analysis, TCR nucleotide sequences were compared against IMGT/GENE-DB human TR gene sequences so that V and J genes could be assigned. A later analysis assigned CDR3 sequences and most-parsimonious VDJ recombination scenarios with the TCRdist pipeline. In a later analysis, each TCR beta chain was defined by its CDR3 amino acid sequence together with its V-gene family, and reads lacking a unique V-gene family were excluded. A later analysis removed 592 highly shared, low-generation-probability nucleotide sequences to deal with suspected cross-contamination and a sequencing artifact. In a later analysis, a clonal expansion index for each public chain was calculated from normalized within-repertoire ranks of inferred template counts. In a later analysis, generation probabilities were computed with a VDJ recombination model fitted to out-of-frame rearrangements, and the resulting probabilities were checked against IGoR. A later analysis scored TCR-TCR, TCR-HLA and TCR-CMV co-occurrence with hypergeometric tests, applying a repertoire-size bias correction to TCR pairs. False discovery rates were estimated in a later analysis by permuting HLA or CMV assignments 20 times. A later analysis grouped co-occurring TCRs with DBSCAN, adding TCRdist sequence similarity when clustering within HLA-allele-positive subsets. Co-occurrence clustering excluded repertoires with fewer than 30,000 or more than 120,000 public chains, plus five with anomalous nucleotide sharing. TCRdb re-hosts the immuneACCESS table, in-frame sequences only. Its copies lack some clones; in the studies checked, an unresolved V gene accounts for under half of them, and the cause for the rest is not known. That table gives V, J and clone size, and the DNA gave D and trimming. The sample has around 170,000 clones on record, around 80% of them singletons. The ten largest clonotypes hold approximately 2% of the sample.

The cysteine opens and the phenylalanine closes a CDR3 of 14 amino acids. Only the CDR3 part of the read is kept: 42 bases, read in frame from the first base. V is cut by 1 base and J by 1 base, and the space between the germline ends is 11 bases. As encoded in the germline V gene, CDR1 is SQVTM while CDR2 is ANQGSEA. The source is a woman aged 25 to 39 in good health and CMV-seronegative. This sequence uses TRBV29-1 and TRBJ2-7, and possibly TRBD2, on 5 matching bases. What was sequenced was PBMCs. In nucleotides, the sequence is TGCAGCGTTGAAGCCAGGACGGGATCCTACGAGCAGTACTTC. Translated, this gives CSVEARTGSYEQYF.